Below are 26 T cell receptor beta chains sequenced from a single sample in a study of PD-1 blockade in classical Hodgkin lymphoma. Patients all relapsed after autologous stem cell transplantation, and there was variation in brentuximab vedotin exposure. The protocol was immunoSEQ multiplex PCR, while the TCRdb copy is restricted to in-frame clones and leaves out a portion. Counted here are 60,000 or so clones, 90% occurring once; the ten biggest clones make up about 9.6%. Source: peripheral blood mononuclear cells (PBMCs), taken at baseline. Source of these receptors: a human donor with classical Hodgkin lymphoma.

The chain employs TRBV7-3 and TRBJ2-3, with 10 bases identical to TRBD1. Germline CDR1 reads SGHTA; CDR2 reads FQGTGA. CDR3 size: 16 residues. V shed 5 bases and J 5 bases; nucleotides not matched to a gene: 10. The CDR3 region is CASSPLGQGLGDTQYF. CDR3 nucleotides: TGTGCCAGCAGCCCCTTGGGACAGGGGTTGGGAGATACGCAGTATTTT. Together with reference TRBV7-3 and TRBJ2-3, the CDR3 gives the full variable domain: GAGVSQTPSNKVTEKGKYVELRCDPISGHTALYWYRQSLGQGPEFLIYFQGTGAADDSGLPNDRFFAVRPEGSVSTLKIQRTERGDSAVYLCASSPLGQGLGDTQYFGPGTRLTVL.

This clone was recorded a few times. This sequence joins TRBV27 and TRBJ1-5; 7 nucleotides match TRBD1. V was pared by 3 bases and J by 3 bases, with 11 bases of the junction left unmatched. Germline V lookup: CDR1 MNHEY, CDR2 SMNVEV (reference sequence). This CDR3 spans 17 amino acids. The CDR3 protein is CASSFTSVTGSNQPQHF. As DNA, the CDR3 is TGTGCCAGCAGTTTTACCTCCGTGACAGGGTCCAATCAGCCCCAGCATTTT.

The chain recombines TRBV6-5 with TRBJ1-1; D unclear. V lost 5 bases and J lost 1, with 11 bases in between. CDR1 and CDR2 from the germline V gene are MNHEY and SVGAGI. CDR3 length: 14 amino acids. The CDR3 region has the DNA TGTGCCAGCAGTCCTGGACGGCAGAACACTGAAGCTTTCTTT. Protein sequence: CASSPGRQNTEAFF.

The genes are TRBV30 and TRBJ2-7; 7 bases align to TRBD1. The V gene's germline CDR1 is GTSNPN and CDR2 SVGIG (reference sequence). This CDR3 contains 15 residues. With 2 bases clipped from V and 0 bases from J, the junction kept 7 bases outside the gene matches. CDR3: CAWSPRTGRSYEQYF. The CDR3 coding sequence is TGTGCCTGGAGTCCCCGGACAGGACGCTCCTACGAGCAGTACTTC. Drawing the rest from reference TRBV30 and TRBJ2-7, the complete variable domain is SQTIHQWPATLVQPVGSPLSLECTVEGTSNPNLYWYRQAAGRGLQLLFYSVGIGQISSEVPQNLSASRPQDRQFILSSKKLLLSDSGFYLCAWSPRTGRSYEQYFGPGTRLTVT.

V usage is TRBV28 and J usage is TRBJ2-3; 9 bases are shared with TRBD1. The J segment lost 3 bases and the V segment lost 5 bases, leaving 3 bases of the junction unmatched. CDR1 and CDR2 from the germline V gene are MDHEN and SYDVKM. This CDR3 region has 14 residues. For the CDR3, the DNA is TGTGCCAGCAGTCATGGACAGGGGACAGATACGCAGTATTTT. Translated, it gives CASSHGQGTDTQYF.

The chain has TRBV21-1 and TRBJ2-5; the D call TRBD2 from the table was never checked on the DNA. TRBV21-1 counts as a pseudogene. The CDR3 runs 17 residues. This chain's CDR3 is CASSTEEETSGKETQYF. The DNA for the CDR3 is TGTGCCAGCAGTACAGAGGAAGAGACTAGCGGTAAAGAGACCCAGTACTTC.

The chain carries TRBV5-3 and TRBJ1-1; D not resolved. TRBV5-3 is an open reading frame whose function is uncertain. CDR3 size: 13 residues. The V end lost 3 bases, the J end lost 10 bases, and 16 bases lay between the germline ends. CDR3 protein: CARSSSFEPRAFF. The CDR3, as DNA: TGTGCCAGAAGCTCGTCCTTTGAACCCCGAGCTTTCTTT.

The chain carries TRBV27 and TRBJ2-7; D gene ambiguous. V gave up 6 bases and J gave up 3 bases, with 15 bases separating them. CDR1 MNHEY and CDR2 SMNVEV come from the germline V gene (reference sequence). This CDR3 region has 14 residues. The CDR3 loop reads CASSLNAWFYEQYF. The CDR3 DNA sequence: TGTGCCAGCAGCCTTAATGCCTGGTTCTACGAGCAGTACTTC.

The V gene is TRBV18, the J gene TRBJ2-3, with D possibly matching TRBD2 (6 bases). Germline CDR1 is KGHSH and CDR2 is LQKENI. This CDR3 is built from 17 residues. Trimming shortened V by 2 bases and J by 6 bases, and 21 bases separated the two germline ends. The DNA for the CDR3 is TGTGCCAGCTCACCAAAGAGACTAGGAGGCCCTGACGATACGCAGTATTTT. This codes for CASSPKRLGGPDDTQYF.

In this sample, this clone turned up once. This chain uses TRBV27 with TRBJ1-5; 7 nucleotides match TRBD1. V shed 5 bases, J shed 0 bases, and the junction held 7 bases outside the gene matches. Germline V gives CDR1 MNHEY, CDR2 SMNVEV (reference sequence). The CDR3 has 16 residues. Written as DNA, the CDR3 is TGTGCCAGCAGTCTCGGGACAGATCTTAGCAATCAGCCCCAGCATTTT. It translates to CASSLGTDLSNQPQHF.

The chain joins TRBV19 to TRBJ2-2; 7 nucleotides line up with TRBD2. V was clipped by 7 bases and J by 8 bases; unmatched bases: 10. Germline values: CDR1 LNHDA, CDR2 SQIVND (reference sequence). The CDR3 is 14 residues long. DNA of the CDR3: TGTGCCAGTACCAGAAGCGGGATAGTAGGGGAGCTGTTTTTT. This translates into CASTRSGIVGELFF.

This chain joins TRBV6-6 and TRBJ1-6; tentative D call: TRBD1 (6 bases). CDR3 length equals 15 residues. CDR1 and CDR2 from the germline V gene are MNHNY and SVGAGI (reference sequence). V shed 1 base and J shed 8 bases, with 12 bases lying between them. CDR3 sequence reads: CASSYFRGRDSPLHF. The CDR3 nucleotides read TGTGCCAGCAGTTACTTCAGGGGAAGGGATTCACCCCTCCACTTT.

The V call is TRBV4-2, the J call TRBJ1-1; D is perhaps TRBD1 (6 bases). The germline gives CDR1 LGHNA, CDR2 YNFKEQ. This CDR3 region has 14 residues. V was trimmed by 0 bases and J by 11 bases, leaving 16 bases between them. CDR3 in amino acids: CASSQDDSLTGAFF. CDR3 nucleotide sequence: TGTGCCAGCAGCCAAGATGACTCGCTCACAGGGGCTTTCTTT.

The V call is TRBV28, the J call TRBJ2-5, with D perhaps matching TRBD1 (5 bases). The CDR3 totals 14 residues. CDR1 is MDHEN, CDR2 SYDVKM, per germline. V was trimmed by 3 bases and J by 4 bases, leaving 12 bases between them. The CDR3 reads CASSFVGQGETQYF. In DNA form, the CDR3 reads TGTGCCAGCAGTTTTGTGGGCCAGGGAGAGACCCAGTACTTC.

J is TRBJ2-7 and V is TRBV7-2; D unclear. Germline V CDR1 and CDR2: SGHTA, FQGNSA. This CDR3 contains 14 residues. V was shortened by 2 bases and J by 3 bases, with 11 bases between the two germline ends. The CDR3 here is CASSLSPVGYEQYF. DNA for the CDR3: TGTGCCAGCAGCTTAAGTCCGGTGGGCTACGAGCAGTACTTC.

The CDR3 spells CASSGTSGGNEQFF. The CDR3 nucleotides are TGTGCCAGCAGTGGTACTAGCGGGGGCAATGAGCAGTTCTTC. The chain couples TRBV6-4 to TRBJ2-1; 11 bases line up with TRBD2. The V segment lost 4 bases and the J segment 6 bases; nucleotides outside the gene matches: 2. This CDR3 spans 14 amino acids. The germline V gene encodes CDR1 MRHNA and CDR2 SNTAGT.

V gene TRBV28 combines with J gene TRBJ1-3, with TRBD1 matching over 8 bases. Germline values: CDR1 MDHEN, CDR2 SYDVKM. V dropped 3 bases and J dropped 5; count of bases not matched to a gene: 6. CDR3 length: 15 amino acids. CDR3 in amino acids: CASSFLTGGRNTIYF. CDR3 DNA sequence: TGTGCCAGCAGTTTCCTCACAGGGGGAAGAAACACCATATATTTT.

This chain connects TRBV11-2 to TRBJ2-3, with 7 bases lining up with TRBD1. Germline V CDR1 and CDR2: SGHAT, FQNNGV. The junction had 5 bases not matched to a gene; V was cut back by 4 bases and J by 1 base. CDR3 length equals 15 residues. The CDR3, as DNA: TGTGCCAGCAGCTACGGGACAGACCGCACAGATACGCAGTATTTT. It codes for CASSYGTDRTDTQYF.

The genes are TRBV27 and TRBJ1-2; 10 bases are a match to TRBD1. Looked up from germline, CDR1 is MNHEY and CDR2 is SMNVEV (reference sequence). The length of the CDR3 is 15 residues. V shed 5 bases, J shed 8 bases, and the junction held 11 bases outside the gene matches. The CDR3 sequence: CASSPPGTGVRGYTF. CDR3 DNA: TGTGCCAGCAGTCCCCCCGGGACAGGGGTTCGGGGCTACACCTTC.

The gene calls are TRBV11-3 and TRBJ2-5; 14 positions match TRBD2. The CDR3 sequence is 20 residues long. With 1 base clipped from V and 5 bases from J, the junction kept 15 bases outside the gene matches. From germline, CDR1 is SGHNT and CDR2 YENEEA. CDR3 protein: CASSLGSGTSGRGGRETQYF. CDR3 in DNA: TGTGCCAGCAGCTTAGGCTCCGGGACTAGCGGGAGAGGGGGTCGGGAGACCCAGTACTTC. Based on the CDR3 plus reference TRBV11-3 and TRBJ2-5, the full variable domain is EAGVVQSPRYKIIEKKQPVAFWCNPISGHNTLYWYLQNLGQGPELLIRYENEEAVDDSQLPKDRFSAERLKGVDSTLKIQPAELGDSAVYLCASSLGSGTSGRGGRETQYFGPGTRLLVL.

The V and J genes are TRBV4-1 and TRBJ2-7; 7 nucleotides agree with TRBD2. The germline CDR1 and CDR2 sequences are MGHRA and YSYEKL. V shed 5 bases, J shed 0 bases, and the junction held 16 bases outside the gene matches. The CDR3 length is 18 residues. CDR3 sequence reads: CASSYKGGEGGGSYEQYF. The CDR3 DNA follows: TGCGCCAGCAGCTATAAGGGCGGCGAGGGCGGGGGCTCCTACGAGCAGTACTTC.

V usage is TRBV10-3 and J usage is TRBJ2-7, with D maybe TRBD2 (5 bases). Germline V gene lookup returns CDR1 ENHRY and CDR2 SYGVKD. Trimming shortened V by 6 bases and J by 4 bases, and 13 bases separated the two germline ends. This CDR3 is built from 13 residues. The CDR3 DNA is TGTGCCATCAGCCTGACTACCACTTACGAGCAGTACTTC. As protein: CAISLTTTYEQYF.

DNA for the CDR3: TGTGCCAGCAGTCGGACCGGGACAAACTACGAGCAGTACTTC. It specifies CASSRTGTNYEQYF. The rearrangement joins TRBV28 to TRBJ2-7, with a weak D call TRBD1 (6 bases). Germline CDR1 is MDHEN and CDR2 is SYDVKM. V shed 5 bases and J shed 3 bases, with 14 bases lying between them. CDR3 length: 14 residues.

The chain recombines TRBV19 with TRBJ1-2; possible D gene TRBD1, 6 bases. This CDR3 has 14 residues. The V end lost 6 bases, the J end lost 5 bases, and 16 bases lay between the germline ends. From germline, CDR1 is LNHDA and CDR2 SQIVND (reference sequence). The CDR3, as DNA: TGTGCCAGTAGCCACAAACAGGGAAGATATGGCTACACCTTC. This sequence encodes CASSHKQGRYGYTF.

This chain uses TRBV5-6 with TRBJ1-6; the D is unclear. The CDR3 has 12 residues. CDR1 SGHDT and CDR2 YYEEEE come from the germline V gene. V was cut by 2 bases and J by 9 bases, with 6 bases left in between. The CDR3 sequence: CASSFGPSPLHF. The CDR3 DNA follows: TGTGCCAGCAGCTTTGGGCCTTCACCCCTCCACTTT.

V is TRBV6-5 and J is TRBJ2-7, with 8 bases aligning to TRBD1. The length of the CDR3 is 16 residues. Germline assignment: CDR1 MNHEY and CDR2 SVGAGI. V gave up 0 bases and J gave up 7 bases; unmatched junction bases: 11. The CDR3: CASSYSIAQGAEEQYF. The DNA of the CDR3 is TGTGCCAGCAGTTACTCGATAGCTCAGGGGGCAGAAGAGCAGTACTTC.